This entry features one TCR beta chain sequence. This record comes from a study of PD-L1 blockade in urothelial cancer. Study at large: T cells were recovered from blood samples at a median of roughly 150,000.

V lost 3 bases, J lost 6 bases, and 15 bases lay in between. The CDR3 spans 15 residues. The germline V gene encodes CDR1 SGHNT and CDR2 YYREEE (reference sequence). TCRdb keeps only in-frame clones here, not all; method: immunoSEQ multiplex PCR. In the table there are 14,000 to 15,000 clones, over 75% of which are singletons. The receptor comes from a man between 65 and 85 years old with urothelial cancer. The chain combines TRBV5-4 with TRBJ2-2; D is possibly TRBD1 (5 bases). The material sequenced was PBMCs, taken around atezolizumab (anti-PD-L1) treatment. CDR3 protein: CASSSPPQGPGELFF. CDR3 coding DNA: TGTGCCAGCAGCTCTCCCCCCCAGGGTCCCGGGGAGCTGTTTTTT.